This TCR beta chain was sequenced for a study of blood T cells in healthy people across ages (dated by TCRdb to between 2014 and 2017). Context from the whole study: In model experiments, template switching captured roughly one uniquely barcoded TCR beta cDNA molecule for every two T cells. To avoid experimental bias, donors of different ages were randomly spread across the sequencing lanes. To track age-related changes in TCR beta repertoire diversity, the study relied on deep sequencing normalized with unique cDNA molecular identifiers. Donors were grouped into four age groups: young (average approximately 15 years), middle-aged (39), aged (around 66) and long-lived (roughly 80). For two donors (one aged 18 to 30 and one aged 80 or older), the study analyzed two additional independent replicas of 1 million unique cDNA reads from the same blood draw. What the work shows at the level of the full study, not this receptor alone: Compared with the aged group, the long-lived group had more naive CD4+ T cells, fewer expanded clones and increased TCR diversity, suggesting age selection. As age increased, observed TCR beta diversity per million T cells dropped in a roughly linear way, and a significant reduction was already evident by age 40. Observed TCR beta diversity correlated strongly with the percentage of naive T cells measured by flow cytometry. The CMV infection status of donors was not known, potentially confounding age-related changes in expanded clonotypes. Conclusive comparison of naive and antigen-experienced compartments was prevented by the profiling of bulk unsorted PBMCs. Estimates of total diversity from one million sequenced T cells were regarded as lower bounds and underestimates.

V and J are truncated by 6 bases and 9 bases respectively, leaving an intervening sequence of 12 bases. CDR1 and CDR2, per the germline V gene (reference sequence), are DFQATT and SNEGSKA. The cysteine opens and the phenylalanine closes a CDR3 of 11 amino acids. Just CDR3 DNA is preserved here, 33 bases in frame from base 1. This clonotype was counted many times. Its antigen is unknown. Within one base of it there is no much larger clone, and no base qualities were kept. Library construction relied on 5' RACE. Instrument used: Illumina HiSeq 2500. A second 7 to 11 cycle PCR used a sample-barcoded 5' primer and a J-beta primer mix. A template-switch 5' adaptor carrying 12 random nucleotides introduced a unique molecular identifier onto each TCR beta cDNA molecule. At least 2.5 million CDR3-containing paired-end reads were obtained from each sample. The Mint cDNA synthesis kit, primed by a TRBC-specific oligonucleotide, was used to synthesize first-strand cDNA from all RNA. All cDNA was treated with uracil-DNA glycosylase and then went through a first 18-cycle PCR with the universal primers M1SS and BC2_uni_R. The paper's processing steps were these. Normalization of each sample was performed by random selection of 1 million high-quality reads, each carrying a distinct molecular identifier. Reads with shared molecular identifiers were discarded instead of being binned into consensus sequences. CDR3 identification, clonotype clustering and error correction used MiTCR with a Q25 quality threshold and the strictest error-elimination algorithm. A nonparametric unseen species model with Euler transformation was used to estimate a lower bound on total TCR beta diversity. Using fastp at Q25 and MiXCR, TCRdb reprocessed the public reads and kept productive beta chains. Each CDR3 protein appears once, grouped with its most common genes and DNA. TCRdb's processing, not the study's, gives the V and J calls here. This sample gives almost 1 million distinct CDR3 sequences in total; 51% of them show up just once. The top ten hold roughly a fifth of the sample.

The donors were roughly 40 Caucasian individuals from Russia, aged roughly 6 to 100 years, who were systemically healthy. Each donor gave about 9.7 milliliters of peripheral blood, drawn into EDTA-treated Vacutainer tubes. Ficoll-Paque density-gradient centrifugation was used to isolate PBMCs, with at least 7 million per sample. Trizol reagent was used to extract total RNA from the PBMCs, yielding at least 5.5 micrograms per sample. For every donor, flow cytometry on a PBMC aliquot measured the percentage of naive CD45RAhigh/CD27high T cells. The TCR was taken from a woman aged 60 to 75 in good health. The sequencing input was blood. Recombination joined TRBV20-1 with TRBJ2-4, and the D gene may be TRBD1, 6 bases matching. The nucleotides are TGCAGTGCCAGCAGGGGCTCCATTCAGTACTTC. Its translation is CSASRGSIQYF.